These T cell receptor beta chains were read from a single sample in a study of cytotoxic CD8 clonotypes in ibrutinib-treated CLL. Clones were read by immunoSEQ multiplex PCR, and TCRdb kept only the in-frame ones, dropping some. The sample yields almost 85,000 clones, 86% seen once. Sequencing used PBMCs, obtained before ibrutinib treatment. The source of these receptors is a human donor with chronic lymphocytic leukemia. Each CDR3 is given with its conserved first and last residue. The D gene is left open where the match is weak. Clone size is given for some rows only: seen once, a few or many times, or a class if the clone is expanded.

V gene: TRBV5-1; D gene: TRBD1; J gene: TRBJ2-7; clone size: .; CDR3 protein: CASSSPGQGVEQYF; CDR3 DNA: TGCGCCAGCAGCTCCCCCGGACAGGGGGTCGAGCAGTACTTC
V gene: TRBV5-1; D gene: TRBD2; J gene: TRBJ2-3; clone size: .; CDR3 protein: CASSGLKGEGTDTQYF; CDR3 DNA: TGCGCCAGCAGTGGGCTTAAAGGGGAGGGAACAGATACGCAGTATTTT
V gene: TRBV19; D gene: TRBD2; J gene: TRBJ2-1; clone size: .; CDR3 protein: CASLASGRAHNEQFF; CDR3 DNA: TGTGCCAGTCTGGCTAGCGGGAGGGCCCACAATGAGCAGTTCTTC
V gene: TRBV4-1; D gene: .; J gene: TRBJ1-5; clone size: .; CDR3 protein: CASSQENRPEPQHF; CDR3 DNA: TGCGCCAGCAGCCAAGAGAACCGGCCGGAGCCCCAGCATTTT
V gene: TRBV6-4; D gene: TRBD1; J gene: TRBJ2-7; clone size: .; CDR3 protein: CASSDSDREYEQYF; CDR3 DNA: TGTGCCAGCAGTGACTCAGACAGGGAGTACGAGCAGTACTTC
V gene: TRBV19; D gene: .; J gene: TRBJ1-3; clone size: once; CDR3 protein: CATLRDPGIAGNTIYF; CDR3 DNA: TGTGCCACCCTCCGGGACCCCGGGATAGCTGGAAACACCATATATTTT
V gene: TRBV7-8; D gene: TRBD2; J gene: TRBJ2-3; clone size: .; CDR3 protein: CASSLLGLAGTDTQYF; CDR3 DNA: TGTGCCAGCAGCTTACTGGGACTAGCAGGGACAGATACGCAGTATTTT
V gene: TRBV4-1; D gene: .; J gene: TRBJ2-7; clone size: .; CDR3 protein: CASSQVARSESGQYF; CDR3 DNA: TGCGCCAGCAGCCAAGTTGCCAGGTCCGAGTCCGGGCAGTACTTC
V gene: TRBV7-9; D gene: TRBD2; J gene: TRBJ2-2; clone size: few; CDR3 protein: CASSPPSGSATGELFF; CDR3 DNA: TGTGCCAGCAGCCCACCTAGCGGGAGCGCCACCGGGGAGCTGTTTTTT
V gene: TRBV5-1; D gene: .; J gene: TRBJ2-3; clone size: .; CDR3 protein: CASSWPLSRDTQYF; CDR3 DNA: TGCGCCAGCAGCTGGCCGTTGAGTCGAGATACGCAGTATTTT
V gene: TRBV18; D gene: TRBD1; J gene: TRBJ2-7; clone size: few; CDR3 protein: CASSPPRQGADLYEQYF; CDR3 DNA: TGTGCCAGCTCACCTCCACGTCAGGGGGCGGACCTCTACGAGCAGTACTTC
V gene: TRBV9; D gene: .; J gene: TRBJ1-5; clone size: .; CDR3 protein: CASSVVGNQPQHF; CDR3 DNA: TGTGCCAGCAGCGTGGTCGGGAATCAGCCCCAGCATTTT
V gene: TRBV6-5; D gene: TRBD1; J gene: TRBJ1-2; clone size: .; CDR3 protein: CASSRAGTAYGYTF; CDR3 DNA: TGTGCCAGCAGTCGAGCCGGGACAGCCTATGGCTACACCTTC
V gene: TRBV2; D gene: TRBD2; J gene: TRBJ2-3; clone size: .; CDR3 protein: CASSKGLAGEDTQYF; CDR3 DNA: TGTGCCAGCAGTAAGGGACTAGCGGGAGAAGATACGCAGTATTTT